These 9 T cell receptor beta chains were sequenced from one sample in a study of shared clonotypes between healthy human individuals. The data were produced by immunoSEQ multiplex PCR, yet TCRdb's version contains in-frame clones alone and is incomplete. The sample has millions of clones, roughly 95% seen once; the top ten hold more than 0.1%. Sequencing used naive CD4+ T cells sorted from blood. As to subset: CD45RA+ positively selected. The receptor source for this set is a man between 18 and 35 years old in good health.

Comments on this clone: Other nucleotide sequences from this sample produce the same CDR3. CDR3 region: CASSLGTGNYEQYF. In nucleotides, the CDR3 is TGTGCCAGCAGCTTAGGGACAGGGAACTACGAGCAGTACTTC. The rearrangement uses TRBV7-2 and TRBJ2-7; TRBD1 aligns across 8 bases. The CDR3 is made up of 14 amino acids. V lost 1 base, J lost 3 bases, and 2 bases stayed unmatched. The V gene's germline CDR1 is SGHTA and CDR2 FQGNSA.

For the CDR3, the DNA is TGCGCCAGCAGGACAGGGCCAGGCTCTGGAAACACCATATATTTT. It specifies CASRTGPGSGNTIYF. J is TRBJ1-3 and V is TRBV5-1; 7 nucleotides align to TRBD1. This CDR3 is 15 amino acids long. The ends lost 5 bases at V and 0 bases at J; junction bases unmatched: 5. CDR1 and CDR2 (germline): SGHRS, YFSETQ.

The V call is TRBV7-2, the J call TRBJ1-1, with D hard to call. Trimming took off 0 bases at V and 0 bases at J, with 8 bases between the two ends. Germline-derived CDR1 and CDR2 are SGHTA and FQGNSA. This CDR3 contains 15 residues. This CDR3 reads CASSLAGFLNTEAFF. The CDR3 nucleotides are TGTGCCAGCAGCTTAGCGGGATTCTTGAACACTGAAGCTTTCTTT.

The gene calls are TRBV5-4 and TRBJ1-2; D is unresolved. The CDR3 is 15 amino acids. CDR1 and CDR2 (germline): SGHNT, YYREEE (reference sequence). Trimming stripped 0 bases from V and 0 bases from J, with 9 bases between. The CDR3 region is CASSLGGSTNYGYTF. In DNA, the CDR3 is TGTGCCAGCAGCTTGGGTGGCAGCACTAACTATGGCTACACCTTC.

Note on this clone: A much bigger clone sits one base away, suggesting this may be a read error. CDR3 nucleotides: TGTGCCAGCAGCTTAGCGCTAACGGGAGGAAGGTACGGGCAGTACTTC. This gives the protein CASSLALTGGRYGQYF. This chain joins TRBV7-9 and TRBJ2-7; 7 bases are a match to TRBD2. CDR3 size: 16 residues. Germline-derived CDR1 and CDR2 are SEHNR and FQNEAQ (reference sequence).

V and J are TRBV6-5 and TRBJ2-1; TRBD2 is a possible D gene (5 bases). CDR3 length equals 15 residues. Germline assignment: CDR1 MNHEY and CDR2 SVGAGI. Trimming stripped 2 bases from V and 6 bases from J, with 14 bases between. The CDR3 DNA sequence: TGTGCCAGCAGTTACGTGCGGGCCGTAAGCAATGAGCAGTTCTTC. Translation: CASSYVRAVSNEQFF.

The V gene is TRBV28, the J gene TRBJ1-4, with TRBD1 as a possible D gene (6 bases). Germline-derived CDR1 and CDR2 are MDHEN and SYDVKM. The CDR3 sequence is 13 residues long. V lost 3 bases to trimming and J lost 8 bases, with 10 bases between them. CDR3 sequence reads: CASSFGRGEKLFF. The CDR3 DNA is TGTGCCAGCAGTTTCGGAAGGGGGGAAAAACTGTTTTTT.

This clone came up once. The V gene is TRBV2, the J gene TRBJ2-5; D unclear. Trimming removed 4 bases at V and 3 bases at J, with 6 bases between. The V gene's germline CDR1 is SNHLY and CDR2 FYNNEI. The CDR3 has 12 residues. The CDR3 DNA reads as TGTGCCAGCAGTGGAAGGGAAGAGACCCAGTACTTC. Residues: CASSGREETQYF.

The V call is TRBV10-3, the J call TRBJ1-1; 8 nucleotides line up with TRBD1. V shed 7 bases and J 6 bases; nucleotides not matched to a gene: 10. The CDR3 is 14 residues long. Germline-derived CDR1 and CDR2 are ENHRY and SYGVKD. The CDR3 region is CAIKGTQGAAEAFF. The CDR3 DNA follows: TGTGCCATCAAGGGGACGCAGGGGGCGGCTGAAGCTTTCTTT.